The 17 T cell receptor beta chains presented below share a single source sample, sequenced in a study of neurological immune-mediated disorders. TCRdb re-derived calls from the 5' RACE reads in MiXCR, one entry per CDR3 protein. The table has 70,000 to 90,000 distinct CDR3 sequences, approximately 5% seen once. The specimen sequenced was PBMCs. The receptors were sampled from a woman aged 30 to 39 with multiple sclerosis.

In this sample, this clonotype turned up many times. This rearrangement joins TRBV5-1 to TRBJ1-2; no clear D. CDR1 is SGHRS and CDR2 is YFSETQ in the germline V gene. The CDR3 is 14 residues long. Trimming removed 0 bases at V and 7 bases at J, with 13 bases between. DNA for the CDR3: TGCGCCAGCAGCTTGGAAACCGTCGCGGGTGGCTACACCTTC. Translated, it gives CASSLETVAGGYTF.

This clonotype was detected ten times or more. CDR3 nucleotide sequence: TGTGCCAGCTCGCCCGGGACAGGGATTTCTAACTATGGCTACACCTTC. Its translation is CASSPGTGISNYGYTF. V usage is TRBV18 and J usage is TRBJ1-2; 9 bases are shared with TRBD1. The CDR3 has 16 amino acids. Germline CDR1 KGHSH, CDR2 LQKENI. Unmatched junction bases numbered 8, after V lost 6 bases and J lost 0 bases. Complete variable domain (other parts from reference TRBV18 and TRBJ1-2): NAGVMQNPRHLVRRRGQEARLRCSPMKGHSHVYWYRQLPEEGLKFMVYLQKENIIDESGMPKERFSAEFPKEGPSILRIQQVVRGDSAAYFCASSPGTGISNYGYTFGSGTRLTVV.

This clonotype came up many times. The chain joins TRBV12-3 or TRBV12-4 to TRBJ1-1; maybe TRBD1 (6 bases). The CDR3 length is 14 residues. V lost 2 bases and J 4 bases, leaving 11 bases between the germline ends. In DNA form, the CDR3 reads TGTGCCAGCAGTTTACGGGGGCCGGGCACTGAAGCTTTCTTT. It is translated as CASSLRGPGTEAFF.

This clonotype was seen many times. The rearrangement links TRBV14 to TRBJ2-2; 12 positions agree with TRBD2. The CDR3 contains 17 residues. V gave up 1 base and J gave up 6 bases; unmatched junction bases: 6. The germline V gene has CDR1 SGHDN and CDR2 FVKESK. The CDR3 region has the DNA TGTGCCAGCAGCCAAGTTCAAGGACTAGCGGGGCCCGGGGAGCTGTTTTTT. Protein sequence: CASSQVQGLAGPGELFF.

This clonotype was counted ten times or more. The V gene is TRBV12-3 or TRBV12-4, the J gene TRBJ2-3; D gene unclear. V lost 8 bases and J 3 bases, leaving 15 bases between the germline ends. The CDR3 sequence is 14 residues long. The CDR3 bases are TGTGCCAGCCGAAACCGACTTACGACAGATACGCAGTATTTT. This translates into CASRNRLTTDTQYF.

The table lists this clonotype with many counts. The rearrangement uses TRBV20-1 and TRBJ2-7; D unresolved. V was trimmed by 3 bases and J by 6 bases, leaving 12 bases between them. The CDR3 length is 12 residues. The germline V gene has CDR1 DFQATT and CDR2 SNEGSKA (reference sequence). CDR3 sequence reads: CSARMLAVEQYF. DNA for the CDR3: TGCAGTGCTAGGATGTTAGCCGTCGAGCAGTACTTC.

The rearrangement uses TRBV15 and TRBJ2-7, with D perhaps matching TRBD2 (7 bases). V shed 0 bases and J shed 7 bases, with 16 bases lying between them. CDR1 and CDR2 from the germline V gene are LNHNV and YYDKDF (reference sequence). The CDR3 consists of 15 residues. The CDR3 DNA is TGTGCCACCAGCAGAGATGCGGGGGCCGCTGATGAGCAGTACTTC. Protein product: CATSRDAGAADEQYF.

This clonotype was detected many times. The chain uses TRBV10-2 and TRBJ2-6; tentatively, D is TRBD2 (6 bases). The germline gives CDR1 WSHSY, CDR2 SAAADI. V was clipped by 3 bases and J by 0 bases, with 18 bases between them. This CDR3 has 19 residues. CDR3 DNA sequence: TGCGCCAGCAGTGACCTAGTAGGGACTTCTAGCTCTGGGGCCAACGTCCTGACTTTC. It specifies CASSDLVGTSSSGANVLTF.

This clonotype was detected many times. The V gene is TRBV3-1, the J gene TRBJ1-5; the D is unclear. Germline CDR1 LGHDT, CDR2 YNNKEL (reference sequence). Trimming took 4 bases from V and 0 from J, leaving 13 bases between them. The CDR3 has 16 amino acids. The CDR3 spells CASSPQGLDSNQPQHF. For the CDR3, the DNA is TGTGCCAGCAGCCCCCAAGGGTTGGATAGCAATCAGCCCCAGCATTTT.

This clonotype was detected a few times. Possible read error: a much larger clone is one base away. The chain combines TRBV20-1 with TRBJ1-4; no clear D. The CDR3 extends over 13 amino acids. The germline CDR1 and CDR2 sequences are DFQATT and SNEGSKA (reference sequence). V lost 7 bases and J lost 4, with 13 bases in between. The CDR3 region has the DNA TGCAGTGATAGTCCCGCAAATAATGAAAAACTGTTTTTT. Protein: CSDSPANNEKLFF.

The table lists this clonotype with many counts. DNA of the CDR3: TGTGCCATCAGTGTGGCTAGCGGACCGGGAGATACGCAGTATTTT. Amino acids: CAISVASGPGDTQYF. This chain connects TRBV10-3 to TRBJ2-3; 7 bases fit TRBD2. Trimming took 4 bases from V and 5 from J; bases not matched to a gene: 9. Germline V gene data show CDR1 as ENHRY and CDR2 as SYGVKD. The CDR3 has 15 amino acids.

Many counts were recorded for this clonotype. This chain connects TRBV10-3 to TRBJ1-1; maybe TRBD1 (5 bases). The germline V gene encodes CDR1 ENHRY and CDR2 SYGVKD. Trimming pared 9 bases from V and 3 bases from J, leaving 5 bases between. This CDR3 region has 10 residues. CDR3 sequence reads: CAIGDTEAFF. CDR3 nucleotide sequence: TGTGCCATAGGGGACACTGAAGCTTTCTTT.

This clonotype was seen at least ten times. The V and J genes are TRBV7-6 and TRBJ2-5; 8 positions match TRBD2. V lost 4 bases, J lost 5 bases, and 9 bases stayed unmatched. The length of the CDR3 is 15 residues. The germline V gene has CDR1 SGHVS and CDR2 FNYEAQ. The CDR3 here is CASSYAGGGKETQYF. CDR3 DNA: TGTGCCAGCAGCTATGCGGGGGGAGGGAAGGAGACCCAGTACTTC.

This clonotype was seen many times. The chain combines TRBV5-6 with TRBJ2-3; TRBD2 agrees at 8 bases. The V and J ends lost 0 bases and 3 bases, in that order; junction bases with no gene match: 3. The length of the CDR3 is 15 residues. From germline, CDR1 is SGHDT and CDR2 YYEEEE. CDR3 in DNA: TGTGCCAGCAGCTTGGTGCGGGGGGAGACAGATACGCAGTATTTT. It codes for CASSLVRGETDTQYF. The variable domain in full, with the rest retrieved from reference TRBV5-6 and TRBJ2-3, is DAGVTQSPTHLIKTRGQQVTLRCSPKSGHDTVSWYQQALGQGPQFIFQYYEEEERQRGNFPDRFSGHQFPNYSSELNVNALLLGDSALYLCASSLVRGETDTQYFGPGTRLTVL.

There are many counts of this clonotype. This chain uses TRBV20-1 with TRBJ2-1; D is perhaps TRBD2 (7 bases). CDR1 and CDR2 (germline): DFQATT, SNEGSKA (reference sequence). The CDR3 totals 13 residues. V was cut by 0 bases and J by 11 bases, with 14 bases left in between. The CDR3 coding sequence is TGCAGTGCTAGAGATAGGGGGGGGTATAAGCAGTTCTTC. Its translation is CSARDRGGYKQFF.

In its sample, this clonotype was seen a few times. A much larger clone sits a single nucleotide away, making a read error possible. The conserved phenylalanine or tryptophan normally closing the CDR3 is absent here, so this likely arose from a read error. Written as DNA, the CDR3 is TGCGCCAGCAGCAGACTAGCGGGGTGCTCCTACGAGCAGTACGGC. Translating it yields CASSRLAGCSYEQYG. The chain has TRBV5-1 and TRBJ2-7; 11 bases fit TRBD2. The CDR3 contains 15 residues. Trimming removed 4 bases from V and 0 bases from J; junction bases left unmatched: 3. Germline values: CDR1 SGHRS, CDR2 YFSETQ.

This clonotype occurred many times. The chain couples TRBV10-3 to TRBJ2-1; TRBD1 agrees at 7 bases. CDR3 length equals 14 residues. The V and J ends lost 5 bases and 12 bases, in that order; junction bases with no gene match: 13. Looked up from germline, CDR1 is ENHRY and CDR2 is SYGVKD. CDR3 region: CAISPGQPTRGQFF. The CDR3 DNA is TGTGCCATCAGTCCGGGACAGCCAACTCGTGGGCAGTTCTTC.